These 9 T cell receptor beta chains share one sample of origin, sequenced in a study of CD8+CD57+ T cells in acquired aplastic anemia. Genomic DNA constituted the template upon which TCR beta VDJ and CDR3 profiling was performed. Each CDR3 protein is one row after TCRdb ran MiXCR on the reads. This sample has about 210,000 distinct CDR3 sequences, with approximately 60% found just once. The specimen sequenced was sorted CD4+, CD8+, or CD8+CD57+ T cells (not recorded which) from PBMCs. Receptors were obtained from a human donor in good health.

This clonotype has just a few counts. The CDR3 here is CAISGTGGAGQPQHF. The CDR3 DNA reads TGTGCCATCAGTGGGACAGGGGGCGCGGGTCAGCCCCAGCATTTT. V gene TRBV10-3 combines with J gene TRBJ1-5; 11 bases map to TRBD1. Germline V gene data show CDR1 as ENHRY and CDR2 as SYGVKD. The CDR3 covers 15 residues. After removal of 4 bases from V and 6 bases from J, the junction contained 5 bases not matched to a gene.

The chain uses TRBV9 and TRBJ1-1; D not resolved. The germline V gene has CDR1 SGDLS and CDR2 YYNGEE. The CDR3 runs to 15 residues. V was shortened by 0 bases and J by 2 bases, with 11 bases between the two germline ends. DNA for the CDR3: TGTGCCAGCAGCGTAGGATTAGGCCTCAACACTGAAGCTTTCTTT. Encoded protein: CASSVGLGLNTEAFF.

The rearrangement links TRBV14 to TRBJ2-2; D not resolved. V was clipped by 6 bases and J by 1 base, with 9 bases between them. CDR1 is SGHDN and CDR2 is FVKESK in the germline V gene. The CDR3 is made up of 14 amino acids. As DNA, the CDR3 is TGTGCCAGCAGTCTGGCCTGGAACACCGGGGAGCTGTTTTTT. The encoded protein is CASSLAWNTGELFF.

The V gene is TRBV15, the J gene TRBJ2-7; D may correspond to TRBD1 or TRBD2 (5 bases each). The V end lost 5 bases, the J end lost 2 bases, and 16 bases lay between the germline ends. Germline CDR1 and CDR2: LNHNV and YYDKDF (reference sequence). The CDR3 is made up of 15 amino acids. The CDR3 bases are TGTGCCACCAGCCCGGGGCCCCGGACGACCTACGAGCAGTACTTC. It encodes CATSPGPRTTYEQYF. Filled out from reference TRBV15 and TRBJ2-7, the complete variable domain reads DAMVIQNPRYQVTQFGKPVTLSCSQTLNHNVMYWYQQKSSQAPKLLFHYYDKDFNNEADTPDNFQSRRPNTSFCFLDIRSPGLGDTAMYLCATSPGPRTTYEQYFGPGTRLTVT.

The V and J genes are TRBV9 and TRBJ1-4; 8 nucleotides match TRBD1. Unmatched junction bases numbered 9, after V lost 3 bases and J lost 8 bases. The CDR3 has 15 amino acids. From germline, CDR1 is SGDLS and CDR2 YYNGEE. The CDR3 reads CASSAAGTGHEKLFF. As DNA, the CDR3 is TGTGCCAGCAGCGCCGCGGGGACAGGTCACGAAAAACTGTTTTTT.

A few counts support this clonotype. The CDR3 protein is CASMGQGSYEQYF. Written as DNA, the CDR3 is TGCGCCAGCATGGGCCAGGGAAGCTACGAGCAGTACTTC. The rearrangement links TRBV5-1 to TRBJ2-7, with D tentatively TRBD1 (5 bases). V lost 6 bases to trimming and J lost 3 bases, with 13 bases between them. The CDR3 sequence is 13 residues long. CDR1 SGHRS and CDR2 YFSETQ come from the germline V gene. The entire variable domain, with the rest obtained from reference TRBV5-1 and TRBJ2-7, is as follows: KAGVTQTPRYLIKTRGQQVTLSCSPISGHRSVSWYQQTPGQGLQFLFEYFSETQRNKGNFPGRFSGRQFSNSRSEMNVSTLELGDSALYLCASMGQGSYEQYFGPGTRLTVT.

This clonotype has ten or more counts. The chain uses TRBV7-9 and TRBJ1-5; 7 bases line up with TRBD1. Looked up from germline, CDR1 is SEHNR and CDR2 is FQNEAQ (reference sequence). This CDR3 has 14 residues. With 5 bases clipped from V and 3 bases from J, the junction kept 4 bases outside the gene matches. CDR3 region: CASSRDSFNQPQHF. CDR3 in DNA: TGTGCCAGCAGCCGGGACAGCTTCAATCAGCCCCAGCATTTT.

The J gene is TRBJ2-5, the V gene TRBV20-1; 7 bases agree with TRBD2. Germline V lookup: CDR1 DFQATT, CDR2 SNEGSKA (reference sequence). The CDR3 sequence is 14 residues long. The trim removed 3 bases at V and 2 bases at J, leaving 6 bases unmatched. In DNA form, the CDR3 reads TGCAGTGCTAGGGAGTCTAGCGGACAAGAGACCCAGTACTTC. As protein: CSARESSGQETQYF.

There are many counts of this clonotype. This chain joins TRBV15 and TRBJ2-3; 12 positions match TRBD2. V gave up 5 bases and J gave up 0 bases; unmatched junction bases: 0. The germline gives CDR1 LNHNV, CDR2 YYDKDF (reference sequence). The CDR3 runs 15 residues. CDR3 residues: CATSGLAGSTDTQYF. CDR3 sequence (DNA): TGTGCCACCAGCGGACTAGCGGGGAGCACAGATACGCAGTATTTT.